This T cell receptor (beta chain) appears in the sequencing data of a study of cytomegalovirus exposure and HLA in healthy donors. Study-wide points: Using the classifier, cytomegalovirus status was reportedly diagnosed with high specificity and sensitivity. In vitro data verified a few CMV-associated chains as specific for CMV antigens.

Amplification used 60 Vbeta primers and 13 Jbeta primers. Method: immunoSEQ multiplex PCR; TCRdb's copy keeps in-frame clones and lacks some. This table holds about 94,000 clones, nearly 80% found once. Remarks on this clone: Its matching antigen is unknown.

With 6 bases clipped from V and 4 bases from J, the junction kept 7 bases outside the gene matches. Germline V gives CDR1 SGHTA, CDR2 FQGNSA. The CDR3 loop spans 14 amino acids. This TCR derives from a woman in her forties in good health and CMV-seronegative. V is TRBV7-2 and J is TRBJ1-1, with 8 bases fitting TRBD1. The material sequenced was PBMCs. CDR3 residues: CASRQATGATEAFF. CDR3 DNA sequence: TGTGCCAGCAGACAGGCGACAGGGGCCACTGAAGCTTTCTTT.